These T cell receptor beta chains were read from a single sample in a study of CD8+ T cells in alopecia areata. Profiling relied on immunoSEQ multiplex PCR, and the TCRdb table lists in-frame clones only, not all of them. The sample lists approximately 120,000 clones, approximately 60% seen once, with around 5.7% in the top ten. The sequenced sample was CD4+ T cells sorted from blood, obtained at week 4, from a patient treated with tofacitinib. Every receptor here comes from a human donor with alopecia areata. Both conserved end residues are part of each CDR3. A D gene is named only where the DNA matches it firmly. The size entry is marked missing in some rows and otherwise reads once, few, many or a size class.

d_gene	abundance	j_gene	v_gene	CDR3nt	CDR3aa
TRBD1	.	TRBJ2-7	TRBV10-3	TGTGCCATCCGGGGAGAGACAGGGATGTCCTACGAGCAGTACTTC	CAIRGETGMSYEQYF
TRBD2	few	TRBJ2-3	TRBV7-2	TGTGCCAGCAGCTGGGGACTAGCGGGGGGCCTTCTCACAGATACGCAGTATTTT	CASSWGLAGGLLTDTQYF
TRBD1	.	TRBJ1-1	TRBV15	TGTGCCACCAGCAGAGACCGGGACAGGGCCGGAGAAGCTTTCTTT	CATSRDRDRAGEAFF
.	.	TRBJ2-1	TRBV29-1	TGCAGCGTTGACATCGGGGTGGGAGCGAACAATGAGCAGTTCTTC	CSVDIGVGANNEQFF
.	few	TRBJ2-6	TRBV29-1	TGCAGCGTTGAACGAGGGTCTGGGGCCAACGTCCTGACTTTC	CSVERGSGANVLTF
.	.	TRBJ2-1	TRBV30	TGTGCCTGGAGTGTACGGGCGACCTCCTACAATGAGCAGTTCTTC	CAWSVRATSYNEQFF
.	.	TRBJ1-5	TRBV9	TGTGCCAGCAGCGGGGATAGCAATCAGCCCCAGCATTTT	CASSGDSNQPQHF
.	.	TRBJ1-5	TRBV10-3	TGTGCCATCAGTGAGTCGTTGTTGGGGAATCAGCCCCAGCATTTT	CAISESLLGNQPQHF
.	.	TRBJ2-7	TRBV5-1	TGCGCCAGCAATAACCAACCCGGGGAAAGCGAGCAGTACTTC	CASNNQPGESEQYF
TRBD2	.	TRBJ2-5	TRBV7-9	TGTGCCAGCAGCCAAGAAATAGCGGGAGGGATAGGCGAGACCCAGTACTTC	CASSQEIAGGIGETQYF
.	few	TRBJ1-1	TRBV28	TGTGCCAGCATCACAGCACGGAACACTGAAGCTTTCTTT	CASITARNTEAFF
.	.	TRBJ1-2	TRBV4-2	TGTGCCAGCAGCCAAGATTGGGTTAACTATGGCTACACCTTC	CASSQDWVNYGYTF
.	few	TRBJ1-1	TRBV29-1	TGCAGCGTTGAAGATGGAGGGGGGCTGAACACTGAAGCTTTCTTT	CSVEDGGGLNTEAFF
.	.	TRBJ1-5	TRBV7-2	TGTGCCAGCAGCTTGAATGGAGGGGGGCCCCAGCATTTT	CASSLNGGGPQHF
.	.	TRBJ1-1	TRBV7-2	TGTGCCAGCAGCTTAGGCAGGACAGCTGAAGCTTTCTTT	CASSLGRTAEAFF
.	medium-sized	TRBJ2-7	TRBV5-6	TGTGCCAGCAGCTCCGAGGGGCCCTACGAGCAGTACTTC	CASSSEGPYEQYF
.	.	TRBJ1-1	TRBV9	TGTGCCAGCAGCGTTTGGGGGAACACTGAAGCTTTCTTT	CASSVWGNTEAFF
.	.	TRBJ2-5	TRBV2	TGTGCCAGCAGTGCAGGGGAGACCCAGTACTTC	CASSAGETQYF
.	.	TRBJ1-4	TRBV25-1	TGTGCCAGCAGTGAATTCGACGAGTCAACAGGTGAAAAACTGTTTTTT	CASSEFDESTGEKLFF
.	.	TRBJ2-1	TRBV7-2	TGTGCCAGCAGCTCCCTACACAATGAGCAGTTCTTC	CASSSLHNEQFF
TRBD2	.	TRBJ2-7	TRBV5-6	TGTGCCAGCAGCTTGGAGGCTAGCGGGAGGTCCTCCTACGAGCAGTACTTC	CASSLEASGRSSYEQYF
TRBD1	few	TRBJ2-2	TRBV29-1	TGCAGCATACGACAGGGGGCCTTCACCGGGGAGCTGTTTTTT	CSIRQGAFTGELFF
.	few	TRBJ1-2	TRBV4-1	TGCGCCAGCAGCCAAGATCCAGGCAGGGGCGGCGGCTACACCTTC	CASSQDPGRGGGYTF
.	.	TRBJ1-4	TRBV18	TGTGCCAGCTCATTGTCCGGCTTTAATGAAAAACTGTTTTTT	CASSLSGFNEKLFF
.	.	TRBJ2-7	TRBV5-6	TGTGCCAGCAGCTTCCAGGAAGACGAGCAGTACTTC	CASSFQEDEQYF
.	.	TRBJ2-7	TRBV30	TGTGCCTCGGGGGGCGGGTATGAGCAGTACTTC	CASGGGYEQYF
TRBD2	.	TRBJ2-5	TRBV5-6	TGTGCCAGCAGCCTTTTCGGCGGGGGGACCCAAGAGACCCAGTACTTC	CASSLFGGGTQETQYF
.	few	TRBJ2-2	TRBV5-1	TGCGCCAGCAGCTTGGACCAGGGCTTCGCCGGGGAGCTGTTTTTT	CASSLDQGFAGELFF
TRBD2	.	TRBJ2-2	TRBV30	TGTGCCTGGAGTGTACGGGGCGGGAGCCATTACGAACGCGCCGGGGAGCTGTTTTTT	CAWSVRGGSHYERAGELFF
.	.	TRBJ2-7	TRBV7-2	TGTGCCAGCAGCTTCGACAAGGCCCGCTCCTACGAGCAGTACTTC	CASSFDKARSYEQYF
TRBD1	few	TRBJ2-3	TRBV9	TGTGCCAGCAGCGTAGGAGTAGGGGGCACCACAGATACGCAGTATTTT	CASSVGVGGTTDTQYF
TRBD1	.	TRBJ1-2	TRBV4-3	TGCGCCAGCAGCCAAGTTTCCGGGACAGGGAGCTATGGCTACACCTTC	CASSQVSGTGSYGYTF
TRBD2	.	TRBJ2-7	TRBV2	TGTGCCAGCAACCTAGCGGGCTCCTACGAGCAGTACTTC	CASNLAGSYEQYF
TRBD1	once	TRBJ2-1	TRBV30	TGTGCCTGGGCTTTCGGGACAGGGCCCTACAATGAGCAGTTCTTC	CAWAFGTGPYNEQFF
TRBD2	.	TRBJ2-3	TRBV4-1	TGCGCCAGCAGCGGACTAGCGGGGACGGATACGCAGTATTTT	CASSGLAGTDTQYF
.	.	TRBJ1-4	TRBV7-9	TGTGCCAGCAGCTTCACTCAGGCGGCTAATGAAAAACTGTTTTTT	CASSFTQAANEKLFF
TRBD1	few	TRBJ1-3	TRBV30	TGTGCCTGGAGTGCCAAGGGGGCGAGATCTGGAAACACCATATATTTT	CAWSAKGARSGNTIYF
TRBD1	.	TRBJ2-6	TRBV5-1	TGCGCCAGCAGCCCGGGGACAGGGGGCTCCTTATCTGGGGCCAACGTCCTGACTTTC	CASSPGTGGSLSGANVLTF
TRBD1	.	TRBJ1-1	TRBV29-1	TGCAGCGACACGGGACAGGGAGTCCCTGAAGCTTTCTTT	CSDTGQGVPEAFF
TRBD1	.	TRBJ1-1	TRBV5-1	TGCGCCAGCTCGGGACAGGGGAGGGGCACTGAAGCTTTCTTT	CASSGQGRGTEAFF
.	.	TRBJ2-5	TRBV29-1	TGCAGCGTTGAAGTCGCCCAAGAGACCCAGTACTTC	CSVEVAQETQYF
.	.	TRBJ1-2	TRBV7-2	TGTGCCAGCAGCTTAGTTATGGACACCAGCTATGGCTACACCTTC	CASSLVMDTSYGYTF